A single sample gave rise to the 3 T cell receptor beta chains below, sequenced in a study of cytomegalovirus exposure and HLA in healthy donors. The PCR had 60 Vbeta and 13 Jbeta primers. Clones were sequenced by immunoSEQ multiplex PCR, and TCRdb holds only the in-frame ones, with some missing. The sample has some 160,000 clones; around 80% are singletons. Material: PBMCs. The source of these receptors is a male donor in good health and CMV-seropositive.

The chain employs TRBV21-1 and TRBJ2-7; the table's D gene call, TRBD1, was not cross checked with the DNA. TRBV21-1 counts as a pseudogene. This CDR3 contains 13 residues. The CDR3 region is CASSKEGYHEQYF. As DNA, the CDR3 is TGTGCCAGCAGCAAAGAGGGGTACCACGAGCAGTACTTC.

The V call is TRBV15, the J call TRBJ2-2, with 13 bases that match TRBD2. Germline V CDR1 and CDR2: LNHNV, YYDKDF (reference sequence). The CDR3 is made up of 18 amino acids. V shed 2 bases, J shed 7 bases, and the junction held 10 bases outside the gene matches. The CDR3, as DNA: TGTGCCACCAGCAGATCGCCCTGGACTAGCGGGGGAGGCGGGGAGCTGTTTTTT. The encoded protein is CATSRSPWTSGGGGELFF. Filled out from reference TRBV15 and TRBJ2-2, the complete variable domain reads DAMVIQNPRYQVTQFGKPVTLSCSQTLNHNVMYWYQQKSSQAPKLLFHYYDKDFNNEADTPDNFQSRRPNTSFCFLDIRSPGLGDTAMYLCATSRSPWTSGGGGELFFGEGSRLTVL.

This clone came up a few times. V and J are TRBV27 and TRBJ2-6, with D perhaps matching TRBD2 (5 bases). Deletions cut 1 base from V and 3 bases from J, with 25 bases between. CDR1 MNHEY and CDR2 SMNVEV come from the germline V gene (reference sequence). CDR3 length: 21 amino acids. This chain's CDR3 is CASSLWLPGLPGGNGANVLTF. In DNA, the CDR3 is TGTGCCAGCAGTTTATGGCTCCCCGGTCTCCCTGGAGGTAATGGGGCCAACGTCCTGACTTTC.